A selection of T cell receptor beta chains follows, all from one sample in a study of T cell responses to AZD1222 COVID-19 vaccine. Data came from immunoSEQ multiplex PCR; TCRdb stores just in-frame clones and leaves some out. The sample has some 130,000 clones, about 90% seen once. Sequencing was performed on peripheral blood, taken 28 days after the second AZD1222 dose. Every receptor here comes from an adult who received the AZD1222 COVID-19 vaccine. CDR3s include the opening cysteine and the closing phenylalanine or tryptophan. Fields, in order: J gene, D gene, V gene, clone size, CDR3 DNA, CDR3 protein. D genes are given only for firm matches. The size of a clone is reported for some rows only, either as once, few or many, or as a class for expanded clones.

TRBJ1-3 TRBD1 TRBV5-1 - TGCGCCAGCAGCTTGGGGTCACAGGGGAGCAACACCATATATTTT CASSLGSQGSNTIYF
TRBJ2-2 TRBD1 TRBV5-1 - TGCGCCAGCAGCTCCGACAGGGGGGACACCGGGGAGCTGTTTTTT CASSSDRGDTGELFF
TRBJ2-5 TRBD2 TRBV7-2 - TGTGCCAGCAGCTTCGTAGGCGGGGGGGAGACCCAGTACTTC CASSFVGGGETQYF
TRBJ1-2 TRBD1 TRBV29-1 once TGCAGCGTTGACAGGGGGCTCGGCTACACCTTC CSVDRGLGYTF
TRBJ1-5 TRBD1 TRBV7-2 - TGTGCCAGCAGCTATCGACAGGGGGCCGGGCAGCCCCAGCATTTT CASSYRQGAGQPQHF
TRBJ2-5 - TRBV28 once TGTGCCAGCAGTCCCCTGGGGGCGGGGTCTCAAGAGACCCAGTACTTC CASSPLGAGSQETQYF
TRBJ1-1 TRBD1 TRBV7-9 - TGTGCCAGCAGCTTAGCGAAGGGGGGACAGAGGAACACTGAAGCTTTCTTT CASSLAKGGQRNTEAFF
TRBJ1-1 - TRBV19 - TGTGCCAGTAGTATTTGGGGCACGTTAAACACTGAAGCTTTCTTT CASSIWGTLNTEAFF
TRBJ2-7 - TRBV3-1/TRBV3-2 - TGTGCCAGCAGCCTTTCCGGGCGCTCCTACGAGCAGTACTTC CASSLSGRSYEQYF
TRBJ1-6 - TRBV7-8 - TGTGCCAGCAGCTTAGTGGCCGGTTCCTATAATTCACCCCTCCACTTT CASSLVAGSYNSPLHF
TRBJ1-4 TRBD1 TRBV5-4 - TGTGCCAGCAGCGGGGGACCAGGGGGAGCTAATGAAAAACTGTTTTTT CASSGGPGGANEKLFF
TRBJ2-1 TRBD2 TRBV6-5 - TGTGCCAGCAGTTCACTAGCGGCCACCTACAATGAGCAGTTCTTC CASSSLAATYNEQFF
TRBJ1-1 - TRBV5-4 - TGTGCCAGCAGCTTGGTGCAGCAGAACACTGAAGCTTTCTTT CASSLVQQNTEAFF
TRBJ1-5 - TRBV19 - TGTGCCAGTAGTATACCTCCGGGGTACGGTCAGCCCCAGCATTTT CASSIPPGYGQPQHF
TRBJ2-1 TRBD2 TRBV5-6 - TGTGCCAGCAGCTGGACTAGCGGGAGGTATGAGCAGTTCTTC CASSWTSGRYEQFF
TRBJ2-5 TRBD2 TRBV4-3 - TGCGCCAGCAGCCAAGTTTATAGGACTAGCTCAGAGACCCAGTACTTC CASSQVYRTSSETQYF
TRBJ2-5 - TRBV11-3 - TGTGCCAGCAGCTCCATTGACAGGGAGACCCAGTACTTC CASSSIDRETQYF
TRBJ1-3 - TRBV5-8 - TGTGCCAGCCCAGCCTTAAGCTCTGGAAACACCATATATTTT CASPALSSGNTIYF
TRBJ1-1 - TRBV5-5 - TGTGCCAGCAGCTTGGGTATAGCCACTGAAGCTTTCTTT CASSLGIATEAFF
TRBJ1-4 - TRBV2 - TGTGCCAGCAGTGAATTTCAGTTTGCAACTAATGAAAAACTGTTTTTT CASSEFQFATNEKLFF
TRBJ1-2 - TRBV19 - TGTGCCAGTACCCCTGCGCAGTACTATGGCTACACCTTC CASTPAQYYGYTF
TRBJ2-5 - TRBV4-3 - TGCGCCAGCAGCCAAGTTTGGGGGAGAGAGACCCAGTACTTC CASSQVWGRETQYF
TRBJ1-6 - TRBV6-5 - TGTGCCAGCAGTTACTCTTTACCCCGGCCCCTCCACTTT CASSYSLPRPLHF
TRBJ1-5 - TRBV4-2 - TGTGCCAGCAGCCAAGTTGATAGCAATCAGCCCCAGCATTTT CASSQVDSNQPQHF
TRBJ1-1 - TRBV6-4 once TGTGCCACATACATCCGAGGAATTTGTGAAGCTTTCTTT CATYIRGICEAFF
TRBJ1-3 - TRBV11-2 - TGTGCCAGCAGCTTAGCGGGAAACACCATATATTTT CASSLAGNTIYF
TRBJ1-6 - TRBV19 - TGTGCCACCGGGTCCTACTCCTATAATTCACCCCTCCACTTT CATGSYSYNSPLHF
TRBJ2-1 TRBD2 TRBV7-2 - TGTGCCAGCAGCTCCAACAGTATTAGCGGGATAAGAGATGAGCAGTTCTTC CASSSNSISGIRDEQFF